This TCR beta chain appears in the sequencing data of a study of regulatory T cells in long-lasting Graves disease. This clonotype was seen many times. CDR1 and CDR2 from the germline V gene are SEHNR and FQNEAQ (reference sequence). This CDR3 contains 14 residues. The ends were cut back, 3 bases at V and 0 bases at J, with 9 bases in the middle. Described time point: newly diagnosed GD, antithyroid drugs for less than 3 months. Extracted PBMC RNA gave rise to the TCR library. Construction of TCR beta libraries relied on iRepertoire HTBI primers and on Arm-PCR targeting CDR3 regions. TCRdb re-called the multiplex PCR reads with MiXCR, one entry per CDR3 protein. The sample lists approximately 400,000 distinct CDR3 sequences, under 15% seen once, with 16% in the top ten. The same data also contributed to another study, on T cells in Graves' hyperthyroidism and ophthalmopathy.

The chain carries TRBV7-9 and TRBJ2-7, with D possibly matching TRBD1 (5 bases). This clonotype originated in a woman younger than 45 with Graves disease. Sequencing was performed on peripheral blood mononuclear cells (PBMCs), taken at new diagnosis, from a patient treated with antithyroid drugs. The CDR3 spells CASSFDSTSYEQYF. CDR3 in DNA: TGTGCCAGCAGCTTCGACAGTACCTCCTACGAGCAGTACTTC. The full variable domain, completed using reference TRBV7-9 and TRBJ2-7, is DTGVSQNPRHKITKRGQNVTFRCDPISEHNRLYWYRQTLGQGPEFLTYFQNEAQLEKSRLLSDRFSAERPKGSFSTLEIQRTEQGDSAMYLCASSFDSTSYEQYFGPGTRLTVT.